This TCR beta chain comes out of a study of T cell clonotyping in hematopoietic cell transplantation. TCRdb's copy holds only in-frame clones and misses some; the assay was immunoSEQ multiplex PCR. Seen here are more than 15,000 clones, 85% to 95% observed once, and the top ten hold about 5.7%. This receptor was obtained from a man aged 40-49 years in good health. Some clones in this sample may be carry-over from other donors' samples. Sequenced: peripheral blood mononuclear cells.

CDR3 residues: CASRGDRSYNSPLHF. CDR3 coding DNA: TGCGCCAGCAGAGGGGACAGATCCTATAATTCACCCCTCCACTTT. The chain couples TRBV10-1 to TRBJ1-6, with 7 bases fitting TRBD1. Losses at the gene ends were 6 bases for V and 1 base for J; bases not matched to a gene: 3. CDR1 and CDR2 from the germline V gene are WNHNN and SYGVQD (reference sequence). CDR3 length equals 15 residues.